Below, 21 T cell receptor beta chains from the same sample are listed, as sequenced in a study of T cells in Graves' hyperthyroidism and ophthalmopathy. Amplification of TCR beta CDR3 regions was performed using RNA transcripts as template. RT-PCR in the first round (using the HTBI primer set) targeted the TCR CDR3. One entry per CDR3 protein, called by TCRdb with MiXCR from the multiplex PCR reads. The table has about 560,000 distinct CDR3 sequences, over 15% seen once; the top ten hold about 18%. The sequenced material came from blood. These receptor sequences come from a woman between 18 and 29 years old with Graves' hyperthyroidism.

This clonotype was detected only a few times. This chain joins TRBV4-2 and TRBJ2-1; 8 bases match TRBD2. The CDR3 covers 15 residues. Germline CDR1 and CDR2: LGHNA and YNFKEQ. V lost 0 bases and J lost 2; bases outside the gene matches: 0. The CDR3 loop reads CASSQEREAYNEQFF. The CDR3 DNA reads as TGTGCCAGCAGCCAAGAGCGGGAGGCCTACAATGAGCAGTTCTTC.

This clonotype has a count of ten or more. The chain couples TRBV11-3 to TRBJ2-7; possibly TRBD1 for D (6 bases). The CDR3 has 14 residues. The germline V gene has CDR1 SGHNT and CDR2 YENEEA. Trimming stripped 5 bases from V and 0 bases from J, with 11 bases between. The CDR3 loop is CASSIGQYSYEQYF. The CDR3 region has the DNA TGTGCCAGCAGCATCGGACAGTACTCCTACGAGCAGTACTTC.

V and J are TRBV5-5 and TRBJ2-5, with unresolved D. CDR1 is SGHKS and CDR2 is YYEKEE in the germline V gene (reference sequence). The CDR3 spans 11 residues. V was shortened by 8 bases and J by 5 bases, with 10 bases between the two germline ends. CDR3 coding DNA: TGTGCCAGTTCAAATATGGAGACCCAGTACTTC. It specifies CASSNMETQYF.

This clonotype was seen repeatedly, ten times or more. The V call is TRBV11-3, the J call TRBJ1-1, with a tentative D call TRBD1 (6 bases). CDR1 and CDR2 from the germline V gene are SGHNT and YENEEA. The CDR3 loop spans 17 amino acids. Trimming cost V 7 bases and J 0 bases, with 21 bases left between them. CDR3 bases: TGTGCCAGCACCATGGGGTTCATTGGGGACATGAACACTGAAGCTTTCTTT. This sequence encodes CASTMGFIGDMNTEAFF.

In its sample, this clonotype was seen a few times. The J gene is TRBJ2-2, the V gene TRBV4-2; D is uncertain. The CDR3 sequence is 12 residues long. The germline V and J ends were trimmed by 2 bases and 7 bases, with 5 bases remaining between them. CDR1 LGHNA and CDR2 YNFKEQ come from the germline V gene. For the CDR3, the DNA is TGTGCCAGCAGCCAACAGATCGGGGAGCTGTTTTTT. Translation gives CASSQQIGELFF.

A note on this clonotype: This could be a read error, since a much larger clone is one nucleotide away. The chain couples TRBV12-3 or TRBV12-4 to TRBJ2-5; a weak D match, TRBD2 (6 bases). The V gene lost 2 bases and the J gene lost 7 bases, with 17 bases spanning the gap. The CDR3 contains 15 residues. CDR3 sequence: CASSLSSGMGGTQYF. CDR3 DNA sequence: TGTGCCAGCAGTTTATCTTCCGGGATGGGGGGGACCCAGTACTTC.

The chain recombines TRBV9 with TRBJ1-2; no reliable D call. Germline V gene sequence: CDR1 SGDLS, CDR2 YYNGEE. Trimming took 2 bases from V and 7 from J, leaving 12 bases between them. This CDR3 has 13 amino acids. This CDR3 reads CASSVDTRTGYTF. Here the CDR3 DNA reads TGTGCCAGCAGCGTCGACACACGAACTGGCTACACCTTC.

J is TRBJ1-2 and V is TRBV29-1; D remains unclear. The germline CDR1 and CDR2 sequences are SQVTM and ANQGSEA. V was cut by 5 bases and J by 1 base, with 17 bases left in between. The CDR3 is made up of 15 amino acids. The CDR3 loop is CSVSIGHVNNYGYTF. The CDR3 DNA sequence: TGCAGCGTTAGCATAGGGCATGTGAATAACTATGGCTACACCTTC.

The chain joins TRBV12-3 or TRBV12-4 to TRBJ2-2; a possible D gene is TRBD1 (6 bases). The CDR3 length is 13 residues. V shed 6 bases and J shed 7 bases, with 12 bases lying between them. CDR3 bases: TGTGCCAGCAGCTACGGACAGCACGGGGAGCTGTTTTTT. It codes for CASSYGQHGELFF.

This clonotype has only a few counts. The chain recombines TRBV28 with TRBJ1-4, with 9 bases lining up with TRBD1. CDR1 MDHEN and CDR2 SYDVKM come from the germline V gene. V lost 3 bases, J lost 7 bases, and 3 bases stayed unmatched. The CDR3 loop spans 14 amino acids. The CDR3 reads CASSFGTGFEKLFF. In DNA form, the CDR3 reads TGTGCCAGCAGTTTCGGGACAGGGTTTGAAAAACTGTTTTTT.

This clonotype turned up a few times. V usage is TRBV7-9 and J usage is TRBJ2-2, with 9 nucleotides matching TRBD1. CDR1 and CDR2 from the germline V gene are SEHNR and FQNEAQ (reference sequence). V lost 3 bases and J lost 8; bases outside the gene matches: 16. The CDR3 is 18 amino acids. As DNA, the CDR3 is TGTGCCAGCAGCTTCAGAAGAAGGAAGACAGGGGGACCAGGGGAGCTGTTTTTT. The encoded protein is CASSFRRRKTGGPGELFF.

The chain has TRBV7-3 and TRBJ2-1; 11 bases are shared with TRBD2. V trimming: 1 base; J trimming: 3 bases; junction bases outside the gene matches: 8. The CDR3 runs 18 residues. Germline V gene data show CDR1 as SGHTA and CDR2 as FQGTGA. CDR3 DNA sequence: TGTGCCAGCAGCTTAAGGGGGTTAGGGACTAGCGGCTACAATGAGCAGTTCTTC. This codes for CASSLRGLGTSGYNEQFF.

The chain joins TRBV19 to TRBJ2-3; maybe TRBD1 (6 bases). V gave up 3 bases and J gave up 0 bases, with 13 bases separating them. The CDR3 has 16 amino acids. CDR1 is LNHDA and CDR2 is SQIVND in the germline V gene (reference sequence). The CDR3 DNA reads TGTGCCAGTAGTATCGAAGGACAGAGAAGCACAGATACGCAGTATTTT. Translation gives CASSIEGQRSTDTQYF. The full variable domain, in which reference TRBV19 and TRBJ2-3 provide the parts outside the CDR3, is DGGITQSPKYLFRKEGQNVTLSCEQNLNHDAMYWYRQDPGQGLRLIYYSQIVNDFQKGDIAEGYSVSREKKESFPLTVTSAQKNPTAFYLCASSIEGQRSTDTQYFGPGTRLTVL.

At least ten counts were recorded for this clonotype. The chain links TRBV20-1 to TRBJ1-2; D not resolved. Germline values: CDR1 DFQATT, CDR2 SNEGSKA (reference sequence). CDR3 length: 10 amino acids. Trimming took off 6 bases at V and 8 bases at J, with 10 bases between the two ends. CDR3 residues: CSAPLWGYTF. Here the CDR3 DNA reads TGCAGTGCCCCGCTTTGGGGCTACACCTTC.

This clonotype was seen many times. The chain recombines TRBV6-1 with TRBJ2-1; 10 bases agree with TRBD2. J gave up 9 bases and V 4 bases, and 9 bases lay outside the gene matches. From germline, CDR1 is MNHNS and CDR2 SASEGT. The CDR3 sequence is 15 residues long. CDR3 residues: CASSVGAGGPFEQFF. CDR3 bases: TGTGCCAGCAGTGTAGGAGCGGGGGGGCCGTTTGAGCAGTTCTTC.

This clonotype was counted ten times or more. The chain is built from TRBV10-3 and TRBJ1-6; tentatively, D is TRBD1 (6 bases). This CDR3 has 13 residues. The germline CDR1 and CDR2 sequences are ENHRY and SYGVKD. The V end was cut by 4 bases, the J end by 7 bases, with 8 bases between. The CDR3 here is CAISGTENSPLHF. The CDR3, as DNA: TGTGCCATCAGTGGGACAGAAAATTCACCCCTCCACTTT.

The V and J genes are TRBV5-8 and TRBJ2-5, with 11 positions matching TRBD2. V shed 0 bases and J 2 bases; nucleotides not matched to a gene: 3. This CDR3 has 16 amino acids. CDR1 is SGHTS and CDR2 is YDEGEE in the germline V gene. DNA for the CDR3: TGTGCCAGCAGCTTGGAATTAGCGGGGGGGCAAGAGACCCAGTACTTC. Translating it yields CASSLELAGGQETQYF.

This clonotype is deemed medium-sized. The V gene is TRBV24-1, the J gene TRBJ1-2; the match to TRBD1 covers 8 bases. The V gene's germline CDR1 is KGHDR and CDR2 SFDVKD. Losses at the gene ends were 6 bases for V and 8 bases for J; bases not matched to a gene: 4. The CDR3 contains 12 residues. The CDR3 bases are TGTGCCACCAGTCCAGGGGGCGAGGGCTACACCTTC. Amino acid sequence: CATSPGGEGYTF.

V is TRBV28 and J is TRBJ2-2; D is perhaps TRBD1 (6 bases). Deletions cut 3 bases from V and 2 bases from J, with 10 bases between. The length of the CDR3 is 15 residues. Germline-derived CDR1 and CDR2 are MDHEN and SYDVKM. The DNA of the CDR3 is TGTGCCAGCAGTTTTCTGGGACAAAACACCGGGGAGCTGTTTTTT. Amino acid sequence: CASSFLGQNTGELFF. Variable domain in full (rest from reference TRBV28 and TRBJ2-2): DVKVTQSSRYLVKRTGEKVFLECVQDMDHENMFWYRQDPGLGLRLIYFSYDVKMKEKGDIPEGYSVSREKKERFSLILESASTNQTSMYLCASSFLGQNTGELFFGEGSRLTVL.

CDR3 loop: CASSLSGAKGNIQYF. The CDR3, as DNA: TGTGCCAGCAGCTTATCGGGGGCGAAGGGGAACATTCAGTACTTC. V usage is TRBV5-5 and J usage is TRBJ2-4; D tentatively fits TRBD1 or TRBD2 (6 bases each). The V end was cut by 2 bases, the J end by 7 bases, with 16 bases between. Germline V gene data show CDR1 as SGHKS and CDR2 as YYEKEE (reference sequence). CDR3 length equals 15 residues.

The genes are TRBV2 and TRBJ2-4; D assignment may be TRBD1 or TRBD2 (5 bases each). The germline V gene has CDR1 SNHLY and CDR2 FYNNEI. Deletions cut 8 bases from V and 2 bases from J, with 10 bases between. This CDR3 region has 13 residues. CDR3 nucleotide sequence: TGTGCCAGCGAGCCGGGACCCAAAAACATTCAGTACTTC. Amino acid sequence: CASEPGPKNIQYF.